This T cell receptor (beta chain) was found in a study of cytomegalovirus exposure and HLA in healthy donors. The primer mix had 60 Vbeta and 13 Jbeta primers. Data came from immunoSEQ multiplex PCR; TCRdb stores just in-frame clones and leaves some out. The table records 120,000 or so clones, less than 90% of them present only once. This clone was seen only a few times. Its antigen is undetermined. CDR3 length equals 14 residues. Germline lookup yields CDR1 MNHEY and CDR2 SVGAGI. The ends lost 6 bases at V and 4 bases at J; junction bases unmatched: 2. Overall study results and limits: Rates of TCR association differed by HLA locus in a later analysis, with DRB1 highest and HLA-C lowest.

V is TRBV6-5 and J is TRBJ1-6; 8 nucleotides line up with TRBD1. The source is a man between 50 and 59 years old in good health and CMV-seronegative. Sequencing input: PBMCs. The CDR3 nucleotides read TGTGCCAGCAGACAGGGGGTGTATAATTCACCCCTCCACTTT. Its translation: CASRQGVYNSPLHF.